This is a list of T cell receptor beta chains from one sample in a study of CD8+ T cells in alopecia areata. The method was immunoSEQ multiplex PCR; TCRdb's version includes in-frame clones alone and lacks a portion of them. The data contain 90,000 to 150,000 clones, around 53% of them singletons. This specimen consisted of CD4+ T cells sorted from blood, obtained at week 4, from a patient treated with tofacitinib. These receptors came from a human donor with alopecia areata. The CDR3 runs from the conserved cysteine through the conserved F or W. The order of the fields is D gene, clone size, V gene, J gene, CDR3 DNA, CDR3 protein. The D gene is left open where the match is weak. Not all rows give a size; the values are once, few, many and, for expanded clones, a class.

>NA|NA|TRBV27|TRBJ1-2
TGTGCCAGCAGTTTAATAGGGGGACCGATCTATGGCTACACCTTC
CASSLIGGPIYGYTF
>NA|NA|TRBV29-1|TRBJ2-2
TGCAGCGTTGATACGGGTAGGCGAACCGGGGAGCTGTTTTTT
CSVDTGRRTGELFF
>NA|NA|TRBV30|TRBJ2-7
TGTGCCTGGAGATCTACCAGGAGCTCCTACGAGCAGTACTTC
CAWRSTRSSYEQYF
>NA|NA|TRBV6-6|TRBJ2-5
TGTGCCAGCAGTTACGGAGAGACCCAGTACTTC
CASSYGETQYF
>TRBD2|NA|TRBV29-1|TRBJ2-3
TGCAGCGGAAAGGTGCAAGCGGGGGCGGATACGCAGTATTTT
CSGKVQAGADTQYF
>TRBD1|few|TRBV5-1|TRBJ2-1
TGCGCCAGCAGCTTGTTTACAGGGGCTGGGGATGAGCAGTTCTTC
CASSLFTGAGDEQFF
>NA|NA|TRBV6-5|TRBJ1-1
TGTGCCAGCAGTTCCGAGCGACAGAGGGGGAACACTGAAGCTTTCTTT
CASSSERQRGNTEAFF
>TRBD1|NA|TRBV19|TRBJ2-6
TGTGCCAGTAGTATCCAGGACAGGGATTGGTATGGGGCCAACGTCCTGACTTTC
CASSIQDRDWYGANVLTF
>TRBD1|few|TRBV29-1|TRBJ2-7
TGCAGCGGAGTCCTACGGGACAGGGGGTACGAGCAGTACTTC
CSGVLRDRGYEQYF
>NA|NA|TRBV7-9|TRBJ1-1
TGTGCCAGCGTGGAAGGAGCCTTCACTGAAGCTTTCTTT
CASVEGAFTEAFF
>NA|NA|TRBV5-4|TRBJ1-5
TGTGCCAGCAGCTTGGGGGGAGATATTGGGAATCAGCCCCAGCATTTT
CASSLGGDIGNQPQHF
>TRBD1|NA|TRBV10-2|TRBJ1-1
TGCGCCAGCAGGGAGGACAGGGTTAGAGCAGCTTTCTTT
CASREDRVRAAFF
>TRBD1|NA|TRBV6-5|TRBJ1-5
TGTGCCAGCAGTGGGGACAGGGGGCCCAATCAGCCCCAGCATTTT
CASSGDRGPNQPQHF
>NA|NA|TRBV5-4|TRBJ1-1
TGTGCCAGCAGCCCGCCTGGGGGTATCACTGAAGCTTTCTTT
CASSPPGGITEAFF
>NA|once|TRBV5-1|TRBJ1-5
TGCGCCAGCAGCCGTTGGGCCGATCAGCCCCAGCATTTT
CASSRWADQPQHF
>NA|few|TRBV29-1|TRBJ2-2
TGCAGCGCCGCTCGGTCCGGGGAGCTGTTTTTT
CSAARSGELFF
>NA|NA|TRBV6-6|TRBJ1-1
TGTGCCAGCAGTTACATAACAGCCATGAACACTGAAGCTTTCTTT
CASSYITAMNTEAFF
>TRBD2|NA|TRBV4-2|TRBJ2-3
TGTGCCAGCAGCCGAGCGGGGGGGGTCACAGATACGCAGTATTTT
CASSRAGGVTDTQYF
>NA|NA|TRBV19|TRBJ1-2
TGTGCCAGTAGTTCTCAGGGTCTCGGAGGCTACACCTTC
CASSSQGLGGYTF
>NA|NA|TRBV6-6|TRBJ1-5
TGTGCCAGCAGTTACTCGAACGCGGGCCAGCCCCAGCATTTT
CASSYSNAGQPQHF
>NA|NA|TRBV4-1|TRBJ2-4
TGCGCCAGCAGCCGCATAGGGGTAGCCAAAAACATTCAGTACTTC
CASSRIGVAKNIQYF
>TRBD2|few|TRBV7-3|TRBJ2-2
TGTGCCAGCAGCTTAAAAGCTAGCGGGACCGGGGAGCTGTTTTTT
CASSLKASGTGELFF
>TRBD2|few|TRBV9|TRBJ2-7
TGTGCCAGCAGCGCCGCGGGAGGCTACGAGCAGTACTTC
CASSAAGGYEQYF
>NA|NA|TRBV29-1|TRBJ2-5
TGCAGCGTTAACAGGGTAGAAGAGACCCAGTACTTC
CSVNRVEETQYF
>TRBD1|many|TRBV7-9|TRBJ1-5
TGTGCCAGCAGCTTAGGGACAGGGCCTAATCAGCCCCAGCATTTT
CASSLGTGPNQPQHF
>NA|NA|TRBV5-6|TRBJ2-3
TGTGCCAGCAGCTTGTCAGGAGGAGATACGCAGTATTTT
CASSLSGGDTQYF
>TRBD1|NA|TRBV2|TRBJ1-2
TGTGCCAGCAACCCGGGACAGGGCTATGGCTACACCTTC
CASNPGQGYGYTF
>TRBD1|few|TRBV29-1|TRBJ2-2
TGCAGCGTCGCGACAGGGGGCTACACCGGGGAGCTGTTTTTT
CSVATGGYTGELFF
>NA|many|TRBV2|TRBJ2-2
TGTGCCAGCTTGAGTAGGATCGCACCCGGGGAGCTGTTTTTT
CASLSRIAPGELFF
>NA|NA|TRBV9|TRBJ1-2
TGTGCCAGCAGCCCCCAGGGTCCTAACTATGGCTACACCTTC
CASSPQGPNYGYTF
>NA|NA|TRBV29-1|TRBJ2-7
TGCAGCGTTGACGGCCAAAGCTACGAGCAGTACTTC
CSVDGQSYEQYF
>TRBD2|NA|TRBV7-2|TRBJ2-1
TGTGCCAGCAGCTTAGGAGGCGGGAGACGGAACAATGAGCAGTTCTTC
CASSLGGGRRNNEQFF
>NA|NA|TRBV30|TRBJ1-2
TGTGCCACGGGAAACAACTATGGCTACACCTTC
CATGNNYGYTF
>NA|NA|TRBV2|TRBJ2-5
TGTGCCAGCAGTGACCAGATCCAGACCCAGTACTTC
CASSDQIQTQYF
>TRBD1|NA|TRBV29-1|TRBJ1-5
TGCAGCGTACGACAGGGGGATCAGCCCCAGCATTTT
CSVRQGDQPQHF
>NA|few|TRBV28|TRBJ2-7
TGTGCCAGCAGTTTTGGGCTCGAGCAGTACTTC
CASSFGLEQYF
>TRBD1|NA|TRBV19|TRBJ2-5
TGTGCCAGTAGTGACAACAGGGGGCCGAGGGAGACCCAGTACTTC
CASSDNRGPRETQYF
>NA|few|TRBV19|TRBJ1-2
TGTGCCAGTAGTATAGTTGGGATCCTTGGCTACACCTTC
CASSIVGILGYTF
>TRBD1|few|TRBV29-1|TRBJ2-5
TGCAGCGTTGGGGGACAGATAATGGATACCCAGTACTTC
CSVGGQIMDTQYF
>NA|NA|TRBV30|TRBJ2-7
TGTGCCTGGGACACCTGGAGGGGGCGCGAGCAGTACTTC
CAWDTWRGREQYF
>TRBD1|NA|TRBV30|TRBJ2-1
TGTGCCTGGAGGGGACAGGGGAGAAATGAGCAGTTCTTC
CAWRGQGRNEQFF
>NA|few|TRBV10-1|TRBJ1-1
TGCGCCAGCAGCTTACGGAAAGGACAGTACACTGAAGCTTTCTTT
CASSLRKGQYTEAFF
>NA|NA|TRBV14|TRBJ1-1
TGTGCCAGCAGCCGGAATACAGGGAGCACTGAAGCTTTCTTT
CASSRNTGSTEAFF
>TRBD2|once|TRBV7-3|TRBJ2-3
TGTGCCAGCAGCTCTGGTAGCGGGTCCACAGATACGCAGTATTTT
CASSSGSGSTDTQYF
>NA|NA|TRBV29-1|TRBJ2-3
NA
CSAVPGDTQYF
>NA|NA|TRBV25-1|TRBJ1-2
TGTGCCAGCGCCCCAGCAAACTATGGCTACACCTTC
CASAPANYGYTF
>TRBD1|once|TRBV6-5|TRBJ2-5
TGTGCCACTACGGACAGGCAAGAGACCCAGTACTTC
CATTDRQETQYF
>TRBD1|many|TRBV5-6|TRBJ1-3
TGTGCCTCCTCGGGGACAGGGGGGATCTCTGGAAACACCATATATTTT
CASSGTGGISGNTIYF